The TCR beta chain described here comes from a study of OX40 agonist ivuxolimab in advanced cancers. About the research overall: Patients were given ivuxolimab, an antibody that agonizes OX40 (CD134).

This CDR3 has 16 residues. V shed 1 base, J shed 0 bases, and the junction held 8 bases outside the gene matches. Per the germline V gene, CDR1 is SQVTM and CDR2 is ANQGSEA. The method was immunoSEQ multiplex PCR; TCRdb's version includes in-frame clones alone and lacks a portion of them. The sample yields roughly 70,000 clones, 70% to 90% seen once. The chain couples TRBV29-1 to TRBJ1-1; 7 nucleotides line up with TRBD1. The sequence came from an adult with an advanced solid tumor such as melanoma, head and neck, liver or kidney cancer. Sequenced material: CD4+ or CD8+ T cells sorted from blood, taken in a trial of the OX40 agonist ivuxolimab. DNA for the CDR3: TGCAGCGTTGAAGGTGCCTTTGGGACAGTGAACACTGAAGCTTTCTTT. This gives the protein CSVEGAFGTVNTEAFF.